Listed below are T cell receptor beta chains from one sample, sequenced in a study of control samples from healthy donors and cancer patients. The method was immunoSEQ multiplex PCR; TCRdb's version includes in-frame clones alone and lacks a portion of them. Among 150,000 or so clones listed, just under 95% were seen once. The sequenced sample consisted of PBMCs. These receptors were taken from a man in his 60s with colorectal cancer. CDR3s include the opening cysteine and the closing phenylalanine or tryptophan. D genes are given only for firm matches. Only some rows state a clone size, as once, few, many or a class for expanded clones.

>-|-|TRBV6-4|TRBJ2-1
TGTGCCCGGAAGGGGGGGGGCAATGAGCAGTTCTTC
CARKGGGNEQFF
>-|-|TRBV11-2|TRBJ1-4
TGTGCCAGCAGCTTAGTGGCCAGGGCAGGTGAAAAACTGTTTTTT
CASSLVARAGEKLFF
>-|TRBD1|TRBV6-5|TRBJ1-5
TGTGCCAGCAGTTCCCGGGACAGGACCCCACGTCAGCCCCAGCATTTT
CASSSRDRTPRQPQHF
>-|-|TRBV6-5|TRBJ1-2
TGTGCCAGCTCCTCAGTAGGGAAGAATGGCTACACCTTC
CASSSVGKNGYTF
>-|TRBD1|TRBV5-1|TRBJ1-1
TGCGCCAGCAGCTTACGACAGGGGAGAGTCACTGAAGCTTTCTTT
CASSLRQGRVTEAFF
>-|TRBD1|TRBV3-1/TRBV3-2|TRBJ1-2
TGTGCCAGCAGCCAAGCAGATCAGGGGGCGGTGGGCTACACCTTC
CASSQADQGAVGYTF
>-|TRBD2|TRBV11-2|TRBJ2-2
TGTGCCAGCAGCTTAGGGCTAGCGGGTGCCACCGGGGAGCTGTTTTTT
CASSLGLAGATGELFF
>-|-|TRBV30|TRBJ1-6
TGTGCCTGGAGTCAAGGGGGGTTGGGATCACCCCTCCACTTT
CAWSQGGLGSPLHF
>-|-|TRBV27|TRBJ1-6
TGTGCCAGCAGTGTGCCCCCAGTAGGCTCCTATAATTCACCCCTCCACTTT
CASSVPPVGSYNSPLHF
>-|-|TRBV7-7|TRBJ2-2
TGTGCCAGCAGCCCGCAAAACACCGGGGAGCTGTTTTTT
CASSPQNTGELFF
>-|-|TRBV7-9|TRBJ1-1
TGTGCCAGCAGCTTGAAGGAGAGAACTTTCTTT
CASSLKERTFF
>-|TRBD1|TRBV19|TRBJ2-7
TGTGCCAGTAGTACGGCAGGGGGACCCTACGAGCAGTACTTC
CASSTAGGPYEQYF
>-|TRBD1|TRBV7-2|TRBJ2-1
TGTGCCAGCAGCTCTGGACAGGGGGGCTCAAATGAGCAGTTCTTC
CASSSGQGGSNEQFF
>-|-|TRBV6-5|TRBJ2-1
TGTGCCACCACCGATCCCCGGGGGGCAGGCAATGAGCAGTTCTTC
CATTDPRGAGNEQFF
>-|-|TRBV29-1|TRBJ1-2
TGCAGCGGGTGGTCCGGGGGCTACACCTTC
CSGWSGGYTF
>-|TRBD1|TRBV2|TRBJ1-2
TGTGCCACCCGGATGGACAGGGATAATGGCTACACCTTC
CATRMDRDNGYTF
>-|TRBD2|TRBV5-4|TRBJ2-7
TGTGCCAGCAGCTTGGGAGGAGAGCGGGGCGAGCAGTACTTC
CASSLGGERGEQYF
>-|TRBD2|TRBV3-1/TRBV3-2|TRBJ2-7
TGTGCCAGCAGCCGACTAGCGGGTGATTACGAGCAGTACTTC
CASSRLAGDYEQYF
>-|TRBD1|TRBV7-9|TRBJ1-6
TGTGCCAGCAGACCCACAGGGGAATCACCCCTCCACTTT
CASRPTGESPLHF
>-|TRBD1|TRBV18|TRBJ1-3
TGTGCCAGCTCACCACAAACAGGGGTGGATGGAAACACCATATATTTT
CASSPQTGVDGNTIYF
>-|TRBD1|TRBV5-6|TRBJ1-5
TGTGCCAGCAGCTTGGGACAGGGTAGCGGTCAGCCCCAGCATTTT
CASSLGQGSGQPQHF
>-|-|TRBV3-1/TRBV3-2|TRBJ2-1
TGTGCCAGCAGCCAAGAGTTGCCATACAATGAGCAGTTCTTC
CASSQELPYNEQFF
>-|-|TRBV27|TRBJ1-1
TGTGCCAGCAGTCTTCCTGGGGGGCTCACTGAAGCTTTCTTT
CASSLPGGLTEAFF
>-|TRBD1|TRBV11-2|TRBJ1-1
TGTGCCAGCAGCCCCACCCTCGGACAGGGGACTGAAGCTTTCTTT
CASSPTLGQGTEAFF
>-|-|TRBV30|TRBJ2-5
TGTGCCTGGAGTGTAACAGGGAGCGGCGAGACCCAGTACTTC
CAWSVTGSGETQYF
>-|TRBD1|TRBV19|TRBJ1-5
TGTGCCAGTAGATTGACAGGGGAAAGCAATCAGCCCCAGCATTTT
CASRLTGESNQPQHF
>-|TRBD1|TRBV5-5|TRBJ2-7
TGTGCCAGCAGATCTGACCGGGACAGCAACTTC
CASRSDRDSNF
>-|-|TRBV27|TRBJ1-3
TGTGCCAGCCAAGGAGGTGGGAACACCATATATTTT
CASQGGGNTIYF
>-|-|TRBV2|TRBJ1-5
TGTGCCAGCAGTGATATGCTTCAGCCCCAGCATTTT
CASSDMLQPQHF
>few|TRBD1|TRBV6-2/TRBV6-3|TRBJ2-2
TGTGCCAGCAGTTGGGGACAGGGGTGGATCGGGGAGCTGTTTTTT
CASSWGQGWIGELFF
>-|TRBD2|TRBV5-1|TRBJ2-1
TGCGCCAGCAGCTACAGCGGGGGGGCCTCGGATGAGCAGTTCTTC
CASSYSGGASDEQFF
>-|-|TRBV10-3|TRBJ1-3
TGTGCCATCAGCAACGGACCCTCCTCTGGAAACACCATATATTTT
CAISNGPSSGNTIYF
>-|-|TRBV29-1|TRBJ1-2
TGCAGCGTCCCTACGACAGCAGGAAGGTATGGCTACACCTTC
CSVPTTAGRYGYTF
>-|-|TRBV28|TRBJ1-5
TGTGCCAGCAGTGCGTCAGGGCCGCATCAGCCCCAGCATTTT
CASSASGPHQPQHF
>once|-|TRBV10-3|TRBJ1-1
TGTGCCATCAGGAACGGGATGCTGGCAGGGGATGAAGCTTTCTTT
CAIRNGMLAGDEAFF
>-|-|TRBV11-2|TRBJ2-5
TGTGCCAGCAGCTTAGTGGGCGGTCTTCAACAAGAGACCCAGTACTTC
CASSLVGGLQQETQYF
>-|TRBD2|TRBV7-2|TRBJ2-5
TGTGCCAGCATCCTGACTAGCGGGGGGGCCGGCCCCCAGTACTTC
CASILTSGGAGPQYF
>-|TRBD1|TRBV9|TRBJ1-2
TGTGCCAGCAGCCCACGGACAGGGATCGGAGCCTATGGCTACACCTTC
CASSPRTGIGAYGYTF
>once|-|TRBV28|TRBJ2-3
TGTGCCAGCAAGAGGAGGGATCGAGTAACAGATACGCAGTATTTT
CASKRRDRVTDTQYF
>-|TRBD1|TRBV5-4|TRBJ1-1
TGTGCCAGCAGCTACGGGACAGGGGATATGAACACTGAAGCTTTCTTT
CASSYGTGDMNTEAFF
>-|-|TRBV9|TRBJ2-1
TGTGCCAGCAGCGTAGGGGGGACCCAGTACAATGAGCAGTTCTTC
CASSVGGTQYNEQFF
>-|TRBD1|TRBV6-5|TRBJ1-6
TGTGCCAGCAGTTACTCGAAACAGGGGGGTTCACCCCTCCACTTT
CASSYSKQGGSPLHF
>once|-|TRBV7-6|TRBJ2-2
TGTGCCAGCAGATTACAGGGTGCCGGGGAGCTGTTTTTT
CASRLQGAGELFF
>-|TRBD1|TRBV6-5|TRBJ1-2
TGTGCCAGCACCGTAACAGGGGCTTGGGGCTACACCTTC
CASTVTGAWGYTF
>-|-|TRBV7-9|TRBJ1-2
TGTGCCAGCAGCCAAAGAAGACAGGCGGAAAACTATGGCTACACCTTC
CASSQRRQAENYGYTF
>-|-|TRBV27|TRBJ2-7
TGTGCCAGCAGTTTATCACCCGGGACCACCTCCCGAGGCTACTACGAGCAGTACTTC
CASSLSPGTTSRGYYEQYF
>-|TRBD1|TRBV7-9|TRBJ1-5
TGTGCCAGCAGCCCGGACAGGGGTTCGGCGGAGCCCCAGCATTTT
CASSPDRGSAEPQHF
>-|-|TRBV7-9|TRBJ1-2
TGTGCCAGCAGCTTAGAGACGCATGGCTACACCTTC
CASSLETHGYTF
>-|TRBD1|TRBV30|TRBJ2-7
TGTGCCTGGAACAGGGGGCTATACGAGCAGTACTTC
CAWNRGLYEQYF
>-|TRBD2|TRBV5-4|TRBJ2-1
TGTGCCAGCAGCTGGTCCGGGACTAGCGGGGGGAATGAGCAGTTCTTC
CASSWSGTSGGNEQFF
>-|TRBD1|TRBV12-3/TRBV12-4|TRBJ2-7
TGTGCCAGCAGGCCAGGACAGGTCTACGAGCAGTACTTC
CASRPGQVYEQYF
>-|-|TRBV5-6|TRBJ1-5
TGTGCCAGCAGCTTCCGGGGACAATCTAGCAATCAGCCCCAGCATTTT
CASSFRGQSSNQPQHF
>-|TRBD2|TRBV15|TRBJ2-3
TGTGCCACCAGCGGACTGCGGGGGGGCGGCACAGATACGCAGTATTTT
CATSGLRGGGTDTQYF
>-|-|TRBV4-1|TRBJ1-5
TGCGCCAGCAGCCAGCCCACAGGACCCAGCAATCAGCCCCAGCATTTT
CASSQPTGPSNQPQHF
>-|-|TRBV19|TRBJ1-5
TGTGCCAGTAGTCCAGGAAATCGGCAGCCCCAGCATTTT
CASSPGNRQPQHF
>-|-|TRBV6-6|TRBJ1-1
TGTGCCAGCAGTTACCAGGGGATGAACACTGAAGCTTTCTTT
CASSYQGMNTEAFF
>-|-|TRBV6-4|TRBJ2-2
TGTGCCAGCAGTGAGGGCCTAGCTACCGGGGAGCTGTTTTTT
CASSEGLATGELFF
>-|TRBD1|TRBV6-5|TRBJ2-4
TGTGCCAGCAGTCAGGGGGTGGTCAAAAACATTCAGTACTTC
CASSQGVVKNIQYF